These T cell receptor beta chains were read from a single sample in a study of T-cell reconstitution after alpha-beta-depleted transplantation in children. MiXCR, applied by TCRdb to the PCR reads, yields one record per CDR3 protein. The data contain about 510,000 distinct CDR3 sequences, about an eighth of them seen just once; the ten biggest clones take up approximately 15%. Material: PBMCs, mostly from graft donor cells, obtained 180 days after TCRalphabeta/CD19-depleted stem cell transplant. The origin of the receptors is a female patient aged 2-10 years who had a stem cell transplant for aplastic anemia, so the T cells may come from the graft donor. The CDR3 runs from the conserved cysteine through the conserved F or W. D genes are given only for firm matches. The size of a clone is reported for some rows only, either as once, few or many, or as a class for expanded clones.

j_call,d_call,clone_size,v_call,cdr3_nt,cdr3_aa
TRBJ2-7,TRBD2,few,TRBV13,TGTGCCAGCAGCTTAGCTCCTAGCGGGAGGGCCGCCGAGCAGTACTTC,CASSLAPSGRAAEQYF
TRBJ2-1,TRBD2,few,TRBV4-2,TGTGCCAGCACCATCTACCGGCATAGCGGGAGGGCTCCCTATAGCTCCTACAATGAGCAGTTCTTC,CASTIYRHSGRAPYSSYNEQFF
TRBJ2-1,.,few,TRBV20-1,TGCAGTGCTAGAAGAGCGGAGGTCAATGAGCAGTTCTTC,CSARRAEVNEQFF
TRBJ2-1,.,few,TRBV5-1,TGCGCCAGTCGTGGCTCCCGGTGGGCAGCCAATGAGCAGTTCTTC,CASRGSRWAANEQFF
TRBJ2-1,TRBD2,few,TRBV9,TGTGCCAGCGGGGGACTAGCGGGAGGGACCAATGAGCAGTTCTTC,CASGGLAGGTNEQFF
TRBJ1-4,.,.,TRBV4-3,TGCGCCAGCAGCCCCAGAGGGCAGGTCGATGAAAAACTGTTTTTT,CASSPRGQVDEKLFF
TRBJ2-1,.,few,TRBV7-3,TGTGCCAGCAGCTTAATGTTCGGTTCCTACAATGAGCAGTTCTTC,CASSLMFGSYNEQFF
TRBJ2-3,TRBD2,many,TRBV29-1,TGCAGCGCCACAACTCTGACTAGCGGGGTCACAGATACGCAGTATTTT,CSATTLTSGVTDTQYF
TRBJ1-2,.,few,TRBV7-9,TGTGCCATGTGGAGAGTGGACTATGGCTACACCTTC,CAMWRVDYGYTF
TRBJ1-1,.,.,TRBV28,TGTGCCAGCAGTTTACCTCCGTGGGGGGGGACTGAAGCTTTCTTT,CASSLPPWGGTEAFF
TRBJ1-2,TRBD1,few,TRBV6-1,TGTGCCAGCAGTGGGACAGGGGCCAACTATGGCTACACCTTC,CASSGTGANYGYTF
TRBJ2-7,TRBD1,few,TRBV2,TGTGCCAGCAGTGAACTCCCGGGACAGGGAGACTACGAGCAGTACTTC,CASSELPGQGDYEQYF
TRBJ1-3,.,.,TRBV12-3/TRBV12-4,TGTGCCAGCAGTAATACAGGGTCTGGAAACACCATATATTTT,CASSNTGSGNTIYF
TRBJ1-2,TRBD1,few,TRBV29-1,TGCAGCGTAAACCACTGGACAGGGAATGCGTCCGGCTACACCTTC,CSVNHWTGNASGYTF
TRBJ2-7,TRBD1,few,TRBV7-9,TGTGCCAGCAGCTTTCCGACAGGGGGCCACGAGCAGTACTTC,CASSFPTGGHEQYF
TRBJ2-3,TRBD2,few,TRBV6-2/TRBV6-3,TGTGCCAGCAGTTTTACCGTGGGGACTAGCGGCAACACAGATACGCAGTATTTT,CASSFTVGTSGNTDTQYF
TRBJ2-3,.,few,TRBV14,TGTGCCAGCAGCGGTGGGCTAGTAAAAGATACGCAGTATTTT,CASSGGLVKDTQYF
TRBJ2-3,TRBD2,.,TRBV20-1,TGCAGTGCTAGAGATCCCCTAGCTGGCGGGAGGGCCGTAGATACGCAGTATTTT,CSARDPLAGGRAVDTQYF
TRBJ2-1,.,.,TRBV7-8,TGTGCCAGCAGCTTCAGCAGGGGTTACAATGAGCAGTTCTTC,CASSFSRGYNEQFF
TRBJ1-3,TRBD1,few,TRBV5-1,TGCGCCAGCAGCCCGGACAGGACTGGAAACACCATATATTTT,CASSPDRTGNTIYF
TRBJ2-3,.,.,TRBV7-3,TGTGCCAGCAGCTTAGTGGGAGGGAGGGGGATGTCAGATACGCAGTATTTT,CASSLVGGRGMSDTQYF
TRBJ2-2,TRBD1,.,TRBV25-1,TGTGCCAGCAGTGGCCGGGACAGGGATAACGGGGAGCTGTTTTTT,CASSGRDRDNGELFF
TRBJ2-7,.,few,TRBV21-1,TGTGCCAGCAGCAGATCGGGACAGAACTCCTACGAGCAGTACTTC,CASSRSGQNSYEQYF
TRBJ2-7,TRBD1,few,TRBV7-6,TGTGCCAGCAGCGTGGGGACAGGGGTTCCCTACGAGCAGTACTTC,CASSVGTGVPYEQYF
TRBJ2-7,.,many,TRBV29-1,TGCAGCGTTGTGTTCCGGAGCTCCTACGAGCAGTACTTC,CSVVFRSSYEQYF
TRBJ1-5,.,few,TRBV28,TGTGCCAGCAGTTCCTCCGGGACAAGAGGGTCTCAGCCCCAGCATTTT,CASSSSGTRGSQPQHF
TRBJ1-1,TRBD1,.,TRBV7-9,TGTGCCAGCAGCTACCGGGACAGGGAGGAAGCTTTCTTT,CASSYRDREEAFF
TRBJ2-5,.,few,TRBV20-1,TGCAGTGCTAGTTTTCCACAGGGACGTGAGACCCAGTACTTC,CSASFPQGRETQYF
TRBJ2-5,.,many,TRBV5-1,TGCGCCAGCAGCTACGGACCTACACAAGAGACCCAGTACTTC,CASSYGPTQETQYF
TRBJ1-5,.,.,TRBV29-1,TGCAGCGCTACCACAGGGAGGGGGGATCAGCCCCAGCATTTT,CSATTGRGDQPQHF
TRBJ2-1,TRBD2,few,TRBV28,TGTGCCAGCAGTTTAAATTTCCAACCCGGGACTAGCGGTGACAATGAGCAGTTCTTC,CASSLNFQPGTSGDNEQFF
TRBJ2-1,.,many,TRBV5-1,TGCGCCAGCAGCTTGTATCAGGAGCGCAATGAGCAGTTCTTC,CASSLYQERNEQFF
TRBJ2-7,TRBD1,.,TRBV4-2,TGTGCCAGCAGCCATGGACAGGGGGACAACGAGCAGTACTTC,CASSHGQGDNEQYF
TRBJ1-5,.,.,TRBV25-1,TGTGCCAGCAGAATTAGACCGCATAGCAATCAGCCCCAGCATTTT,CASRIRPHSNQPQHF
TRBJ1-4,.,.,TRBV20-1,TGCAGTGCTAGACCGACAGGACGGAATGAAAAACTGTTTTTT,CSARPTGRNEKLFF
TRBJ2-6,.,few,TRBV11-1,TGTGCCAGCAGAACAGGGATATCTGGGGCCAACGTCCTGACTTTC,CASRTGISGANVLTF
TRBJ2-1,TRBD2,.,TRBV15,TGTGCCACCAGCAGATCCCTCGGGACTAGCGGGAGCTCCTACAATGAGCAGTTCTTC,CATSRSLGTSGSSYNEQFF
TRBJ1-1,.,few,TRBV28,TGTGCCAGCAGTTACTCTCAGATGATCACTGAAGCTTTCTTT,CASSYSQMITEAFF
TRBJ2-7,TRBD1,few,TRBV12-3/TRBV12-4,TGTGCCAGCAGACTCATTCTTGGACAGGGTTCCTACGAGCAGTACTTC,CASRLILGQGSYEQYF
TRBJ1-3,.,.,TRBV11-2,TGTGCCAGCAGCTATCGATCCCCGTGGGGCGGGGGGTCTGGAAACACCATATATTTT,CASSYRSPWGGGSGNTIYF
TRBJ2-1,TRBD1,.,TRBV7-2,TGTGCCAGCAGCCCCGACAGGGTCTTATACAATGAGCAGTTCTTC,CASSPDRVLYNEQFF
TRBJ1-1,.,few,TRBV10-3,TGTGCCATCAGTGGAAAGGGATCGAATGGAAACACTGAAGCTTTCTTT,CAISGKGSNGNTEAFF
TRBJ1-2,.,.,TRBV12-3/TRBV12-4,TGTGCCAGCAGTTTAGCGGAAAGGGTCGGCTACACCTTC,CASSLAERVGYTF
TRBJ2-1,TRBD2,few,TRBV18,TGTGCCAGCTCACGACGGACTAGCGGGAGAGGCTACAATGAGCAGTTCTTC,CASSRRTSGRGYNEQFF
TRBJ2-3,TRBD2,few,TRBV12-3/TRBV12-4,TGTGCCAGCAGTCAATTAGCGGGGGGTCGAGATACGCAGTATTTT,CASSQLAGGRDTQYF
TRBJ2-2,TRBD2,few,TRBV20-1,TGCAGTGCTAGTCCCCCTTCTAACCTAGCGGGAGTTCGGGAGCTGTTTTTT,CSASPPSNLAGVRELFF
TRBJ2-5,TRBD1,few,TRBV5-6,TGTGCCAGCAGCTCCTCGACAGGGAACCAAGAGACCCAGTGCTTC,CASSSSTGNQETQCF
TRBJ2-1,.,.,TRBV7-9,TGTGCCAGCAGCTTAGGAGTGGGGGGATACAATGAGCAGTTCTTC,CASSLGVGGYNEQFF
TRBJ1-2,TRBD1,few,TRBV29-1,TGCAGCGTGGGGGACAGGCGGAAGTTCGTCGGATACACCTTC,CSVGDRRKFVGYTF
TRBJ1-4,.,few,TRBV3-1,TGTGCCAGCAGCCAAGATCTTTTGGTGACAGCTTCTAATGAAAAACTGTTTTTT,CASSQDLLVTASNEKLFF
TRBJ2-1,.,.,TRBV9,TGTGCCAGCAGCCCTTTCTGGGAGAGCTCCTACAATGAGCAGTTCTTC,CASSPFWESSYNEQFF
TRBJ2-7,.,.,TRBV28,TGTGCCAGCAGTCCGGGGTATAACCCGCCAGGGCAGTACTTC,CASSPGYNPPGQYF
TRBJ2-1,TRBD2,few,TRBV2,TGTGCCAGCAGGGTAGCGGGAGGCCCTTACAATGAGCAGTTCTTC,CASRVAGGPYNEQFF